This T cell receptor (beta chain) was identified during a study of CD8 T cells in ankylosing spondylitis. This clonotype was found a few times. This CDR3 has 12 residues. V lost 5 bases and J lost 3, with 7 bases in between. Per germline, CDR1 SEHNR and CDR2 FQNEAQ (reference sequence). TCRdb recomputed calls from the 5' RACE reads with MiXCR, one row per CDR3 protein. The sample has about 250,000 distinct CDR3 sequences; under 30% are singletons. Sequencing input: blood, either unsorted or a sorted T cell fraction (not recorded which). This receptor was taken from a male donor with ankylosing spondylitis or in good health (not recorded which). The rearrangement joins TRBV7-9 to TRBJ1-1; tentative D call: TRBD1 (6 bases). This chain's CDR3 is CASSRTDTEAFF. The CDR3 bases are TGTGCCAGCAGCAGGACAGACACTGAAGCTTTCTTT. The full variable domain, with the rest looked up from reference TRBV7-9 and TRBJ1-1, is DTGVSQNPRHKITKRGQNVTFRCDPISEHNRLYWYRQTLGQGPEFLTYFQNEAQLEKSRLLSDRFSAERPKGSFSTLEIQRTEQGDSAMYLCASSRTDTEAFFGQGTRLTVV.